One and the same sample provided the 32 T cell receptor beta chains below, sequenced in a study of T cell repertoires in cytomegalovirus infection (dated by TCRdb to the late 2010s). The sequencing machine was an Illumina HiSeq 1500. The raw public reads went through TCRdb reprocessing: fastp at Q25, MiXCR clone calling, in-frame beta chains kept. CDR3 protein sequences are deduplicated, and each keeps its most common genes and DNA. In this sample the table shows approximately 400,000 distinct CDR3 sequences, 25% to 40% of which occur a single time. The ten biggest clones cover roughly 13% of the sample. Sequencing was performed on PBMCs. Receptors originate from a human donor in good health (CMV status not recorded). Some clones in this sample may be carry-over from other donors' samples.

This chain connects TRBV20-1 to TRBJ2-1; 9 bases line up with TRBD2. CDR3 length equals 15 residues. The J segment lost 0 bases and the V segment lost 0 bases, leaving 0 bases of the junction unmatched. CDR1 and CDR2 (germline): DFQATT, SNEGSKA (reference sequence). Here the CDR3 DNA reads TGCAGTGCTAGAGAAGCGGGGGGCTCCTACAATGAGCAGTTCTTC. Translated, it gives CSAREAGGSYNEQFF.

V is TRBV6-6 and J is TRBJ2-7; 8 bases are a match to TRBD1. Germline V gene sequence: CDR1 MNHNY, CDR2 SVGAGI (reference sequence). V trimming: 6 bases; J trimming: 5 bases; junction bases outside the gene matches: 3. This CDR3 contains 12 residues. The CDR3 nucleotides read TGTGCCAGCAGAGCAGGGGGCCACGAGCAGTACTTC. Amino acid sequence: CASRAGGHEQYF.

This clonotype was observed at least ten times. This chain uses TRBV7-2 with TRBJ2-7; 8 nucleotides align to TRBD2. J was trimmed by 3 bases and V by 5 bases; bases with no gene match: 9. There are 15 residues in the CDR3. Germline V lookup: CDR1 SGHTA, CDR2 FQGNSA. This CDR3 reads CASSNSGASYYEQYF. The CDR3, as DNA: TGTGCCAGCAGCAATAGCGGGGCGTCCTACTACGAGCAGTACTTC.

This clonotype was observed many times. The chain has TRBV7-6 and TRBJ1-2, with TRBD1 matching over 8 bases. V gave up 5 bases and J gave up 6 bases; unmatched junction bases: 11. The germline gives CDR1 SGHVS, CDR2 FNYEAQ. The CDR3 consists of 15 residues. The CDR3 sequence is CASSPGQGSANGYTF. The CDR3 bases are TGTGCCAGCAGCCCCGGACAGGGAAGTGCAAATGGCTACACCTTC.

The sample holds a few counts of this clonotype. V gene TRBV6-5 combines with J gene TRBJ1-6, with 11 bases identical to TRBD1. Germline values: CDR1 MNHEY, CDR2 SVGAGI. The CDR3 spans 14 residues. The ends lost 6 bases at V and 10 bases at J; junction bases unmatched: 5. The CDR3 reads CASSQDRGRSPLHF. The CDR3 DNA sequence: TGTGCCAGCAGCCAGGACAGGGGGCGGTCACCCCTCCACTTT.

This chain connects TRBV27 to TRBJ1-1; D gene uncertain. CDR1 and CDR2 (germline): MNHEY, SMNVEV (reference sequence). The CDR3 runs to 13 residues. Trimming left V 4 bases short and J 5 bases short, with 11 bases between. The CDR3 is CASSYGWMTEAFF. The CDR3 DNA is TGTGCCAGCAGTTACGGCTGGATGACTGAAGCTTTCTTT.

Only a few counts were recorded for this clonotype. This chain uses TRBV7-9 with TRBJ2-3; 7 nucleotides line up with TRBD1. V was pared by 0 bases and J by 1 base, with 7 bases of the junction left unmatched. The germline gives CDR1 SEHNR, CDR2 FQNEAQ (reference sequence). This CDR3 has 17 residues. Here the CDR3 DNA reads TGTGCCAGCAGCTTAGCAGAACTGGGACAGCGCACAGATACGCAGTATTTT. This encodes CASSLAELGQRTDTQYF.

There are a few counts of this clonotype. This chain connects TRBV10-1 to TRBJ2-2; D gene ambiguous. Germline V lookup: CDR1 WNHNN, CDR2 SYGVQD (reference sequence). V was pared by 2 bases and J by 7 bases, with 11 bases between. CDR3 length equals 14 residues. Written as DNA, the CDR3 is TGCGCCAGCAGTGAGAGGGTCGACGTCGGGGAGCTGTTTTTT. Translated, it gives CASSERVDVGELFF.

Ten or more counts support this clonotype. The V call is TRBV7-8, the J call TRBJ2-7; 12 positions match TRBD2. Germline V CDR1 and CDR2: SGHVS, FQNEAQ. With 5 bases clipped from V and 3 bases from J, the junction kept 11 bases outside the gene matches. The CDR3 contains 17 residues. The DNA of the CDR3 is TGTGCCAGCAGCGTAAGACTAGCGGGGGAACGGTTCTACGAGCAGTACTTC. Amino acids: CASSVRLAGERFYEQYF.

As regards this clonotype: This likely comes from a read error, as the CDR3 has no conserved phenylalanine or tryptophan at its end. The V and J genes are TRBV7-3 and TRBJ1-2; D gene ambiguous. The CDR3 extends over 13 amino acids. CDR1 is SGHTA, CDR2 FQGTGA, per germline. V was cut by 8 bases and J by 8 bases, with 18 bases left in between. CDR3 DNA: TGTGCCAGCTCCCCTTCGGGGAGCGGGGGCTACACCTTA. Translation gives CASSPSGSGGYTL.

J is TRBJ1-6 and V is TRBV20-1; D may be TRBD1 (5 bases). V shed 2 bases and J shed 5 bases, with 13 bases lying between them. CDR1 is DFQATT and CDR2 is SNEGSKA in the germline V gene (reference sequence). The CDR3 contains 15 residues. The CDR3, as DNA: TGCAGTGCTAGAACCGATGTGGGGGATAATTCACCCCTCCACTTT. It specifies CSARTDVGDNSPLHF.

The V gene is TRBV5-4, the J gene TRBJ1-2; 12 positions agree with TRBD1. V was clipped by 3 bases and J by 6 bases; unmatched bases: 9. CDR3 length equals 16 residues. Germline V gives CDR1 SGHNT, CDR2 YYREEE (reference sequence). The CDR3 loop reads CASSSQAGQGAHGYTF. The CDR3 DNA reads TGTGCCAGCAGCTCCCAGGCGGGACAGGGGGCGCATGGCTACACCTTC. Full variable domain (rest looked up from reference TRBV5-4 and TRBJ1-2): ETGVTQSPTHLIKTRGQQVTLRCSSQSGHNTVSWYQQALGQGPQFIFQYYREEENGRGNFPPRFSGLQFPNYSSELNVNALELDDSALYLCASSSQAGQGAHGYTFGSGTRLTVV.

About this clonotype itself: Given a much more abundant clone one base away, this may be a read error. This chain links TRBV7-8 with TRBJ2-7, with D perhaps matching TRBD1 (5 bases). CDR3 length: 15 residues. Germline lookup yields CDR1 SGHVS and CDR2 FQNEAQ. This chain's CDR3 is CVSSTMGREGDEQYF. The CDR3, as DNA: TGTGTCAGCAGCACAATGGGCAGGGAAGGAGACGAGCAGTACTTC.

CDR3 in amino acids: CSGGVPRGDSYNEQFF. For the CDR3, the DNA is TGCAGTGGGGGGGTCCCGCGGGGGGACTCCTACAATGAGCAGTTCTTC. V is TRBV20-1 and J is TRBJ2-1, with 8 bases fitting TRBD2. The CDR3 runs 16 residues. The germline V gene encodes CDR1 DFQATT and CDR2 SNEGSKA (reference sequence). Unmatched junction bases numbered 11, after V lost 7 bases and J lost 0 bases.

This clonotype occurred a few times. V is TRBV7-8 and J is TRBJ2-3, with D perhaps given as TRBD1 or TRBD2 (5 bases each). V was cut by 4 bases and J by 8 bases, with 19 bases left in between. The CDR3 consists of 15 residues. The germline V gene has CDR1 SGHVS and CDR2 FQNEAQ. CDR3 amino acids: CASSSPGPTSGTQYF. CDR3 coding DNA: TGTGCCAGCAGCTCCCCGGGACCCACCTCGGGTACGCAGTATTTT.

Turning to this clonotype: This may arise from a read error, as a much more abundant clone is one base away. CDR3 region: CASWKAGYTF. In DNA, the CDR3 is TGTGCCAGTTGGAAAGCTGGCTACACCTTC. This rearrangement joins TRBV28 to TRBJ1-2; D gene unclear. Germline CDR1 reads MDHEN; CDR2 reads SYDVKM. The CDR3 spans 10 residues. With 9 bases removed from V and 7 bases from J, the gap between germline ends came to 9 bases.

V gene TRBV18 combines with J gene TRBJ1-2; a possible D gene is TRBD1 (5 bases). V was cut by 3 bases and J by 4 bases, with 18 bases left in between. This CDR3 has 16 amino acids. Per the germline V gene, CDR1 is KGHSH and CDR2 is LQKENI. Written as DNA, the CDR3 is TGTGCCAGCTCACCCTCTGAGAGGACACCAGTCTATGGCTACACCTTC. It codes for CASSPSERTPVYGYTF.

In the case of this clonotype: A much more abundant neighbour one base away suggests this may be a read error. This rearrangement joins TRBV7-8 to TRBJ2-3; no firm D call. CDR3 length: 13 amino acids. Germline CDR1 and CDR2: SGHVS and FQNEAQ. The CDR3, as DNA: TGTTCCAGCCGTGACCTAAGCACAGATACGCAGTATTTT. Amino acids: CSSRDLSTDTQYF.

This clonotype was seen more than once but under ten times. This chain uses TRBV10-3 with TRBJ2-7; 8 bases fit TRBD2. J lost 5 bases, V lost 4 bases, and 1 base had no gene match. In germline, CDR1 is ENHRY, CDR2 SYGVKD. CDR3 length equals 12 residues. CDR3: CAISAAGDEQYF. The CDR3 DNA reads as TGTGCCATCAGTGCAGCGGGGGACGAGCAGTACTTC.

This clonotype was seen a few times. This rearrangement joins TRBV7-6 to TRBJ2-7; maybe TRBD2 (6 bases). This CDR3 region has 14 residues. Germline CDR1 and CDR2: SGHVS and FNYEAQ. Deletions cut 3 bases from V and 3 bases from J, with 12 bases between. CDR3 region: CASSFGTSGYEQYF. In DNA, the CDR3 is TGTGCCAGCAGCTTCGGGACTTCTGGCTACGAGCAGTACTTC. Full variable domain (rest looked up from reference TRBV7-6 and TRBJ2-7): GAGVSQSPRYKVTKRGQDVALRCDPISGHVSLYWYRQALGQGPEFLTYFNYEAQQDKSGLPNDRFSAERPEGSISTLTIQRTEQRDSAMYRCASSFGTSGYEQYFGPGTRLTVT.

This chain joins TRBV28 and TRBJ1-1; possibly TRBD1 for D (6 bases). Germline V gene data show CDR1 as MDHEN and CDR2 as SYDVKM. The CDR3 runs 17 residues. Trimming left V 3 bases short and J 0 bases short, with 17 bases between. CDR3 coding DNA: TGTGCCAGCAGTTTGGGAGGGGGAGAGAAAATGAACACTGAAGCTTTCTTT. It translates to CASSLGGGEKMNTEAFF. Full variable domain (rest looked up from reference TRBV28 and TRBJ1-1): DVKVTQSSRYLVKRTGEKVFLECVQDMDHENMFWYRQDPGLGLRLIYFSYDVKMKEKGDIPEGYSVSREKKERFSLILESASTNQTSMYLCASSLGGGEKMNTEAFFGQGTRLTVV.

The chain combines TRBV5-1 with TRBJ2-7; D is possibly TRBD1 or TRBD2 (5 bases each). This CDR3 is built from 16 residues. The V gene's germline CDR1 is SGHRS and CDR2 YFSETQ. Between the trimmed V and J ends, which lost 2 bases and 3 bases, there was a span of 18 bases. This CDR3 reads CASSFLGAAGNYEQYF. CDR3 sequence (DNA): TGCGCCAGCAGCTTCTTAGGGGCGGCGGGTAACTACGAGCAGTACTTC.

This clonotype was seen repeatedly, ten times or more. J is TRBJ2-7 and V is TRBV12-3 or TRBV12-4; tentative D call: TRBD1 (6 bases). The germline V and J ends were trimmed by 3 bases and 6 bases, with 15 bases remaining between them. The CDR3 consists of 14 residues. The CDR3 coding sequence is TGTGCCAGCAGTTTCTCGACAGGAACGGGCGAGCAGTACTTC. Amino acid sequence: CASSFSTGTGEQYF.

The chain uses TRBV19 and TRBJ1-5; tentative D call: TRBD1 (5 bases). The germline V gene has CDR1 LNHDA and CDR2 SQIVND (reference sequence). The CDR3 spans 16 residues. Trimming took 3 bases from V and 2 from J, leaving 14 bases between them. DNA for the CDR3: TGTGCCAGTAGTATCTTGACGGGACCAGGCAATCAGCCCCAGCATTTT. Amino acid sequence: CASSILTGPGNQPQHF.

The chain uses TRBV6-6 and TRBJ2-4, with D hard to call. Trimming left V 6 bases short and J 0 bases short, with 12 bases between. From germline, CDR1 is MNHNY and CDR2 SVGAGI (reference sequence). The CDR3 is 15 amino acids. The CDR3 nucleotides read TGTGCCAGCAGCCCACCCGGCCAAGCCAAAAACATTCAGTACTTC. Translated: CASSPPGQAKNIQYF.

A remark on this clonotype: This may stem from a read error, because a much larger clone lies one nucleotide away. This chain connects TRBV11-2 to TRBJ2-5, with TRBD1 matching over 7 bases. Trimming at V came to 5 bases and at J to 0 bases, leaving 9 bases not matched to a gene. Germline loops: CDR1 SGHAT, CDR2 FQNNGV. This CDR3 region has 16 residues. CDR3 in DNA: TGTGCCAGCAGCGTGGACAGGCGGGCCTACCAAGAGACCCAGTACTTC. It is translated as CASSVDRRAYQETQYF.

The rearrangement uses TRBV12-3 or TRBV12-4 and TRBJ2-2, with D unclear. V was cut by 8 bases and J by 6 bases, with 22 bases left in between. The CDR3 runs to 16 residues. CDR3 in amino acids: CASLTPRPQNAGELFF. The CDR3 nucleotides read TGTGCCAGCCTTACCCCCCGGCCACAGAATGCCGGGGAGCTGTTTTTT.

About this clonotype: A single base separates this from a much larger clone, so it may be a read error. The chain carries TRBV7-2 and TRBJ2-5, with 10 bases matching TRBD2. The CDR3 has 16 amino acids. Per germline, CDR1 SGHTA and CDR2 FQGNSA. For the CDR3, the DNA is TGTGCCAGCAGCTCTTTCGGACTAGCGGTGCAAGAGACCCAGAACTTC. Its protein is CASSSFGLAVQETQNF.

This clonotype was seen at least ten times. V gene TRBV7-2 combines with J gene TRBJ2-7; D remains unclear. The V gene lost 4 bases and the J gene lost 2 bases, with 3 bases spanning the gap. This CDR3 is built from 11 residues. Germline V gene sequence: CDR1 SGHTA, CDR2 FQGNSA. CDR3 nucleotides: TGTGCCAGCAGCTGGGCCTACGAGCAGTACTTC. It codes for CASSWAYEQYF.

V and J are TRBV4-3 and TRBJ2-1; 8 bases map to TRBD2. The junction had 6 bases not matched to a gene; V was cut back by 2 bases and J by 0 bases. This CDR3 is 17 amino acids long. Germline assignment: CDR1 LGHNA and CDR2 YSLEER. The CDR3 DNA reads TGCGCCAGCAGCCAATCGGGGGGGGAGTACTCCTACAATGAGCAGTTCTTC. This encodes CASSQSGGEYSYNEQFF.

Comment on this clonotype: A read error may be the cause here, since a much bigger clone is one base away. The chain is built from TRBV7-2 and TRBJ2-1; TRBD2 might be the D (5 bases). The CDR3 extends over 15 amino acids. CDR1 SGHTA and CDR2 FQGNSA come from the germline V gene. CDR3 in amino acids: CASSLGVNSDNEQFF. For the CDR3, the DNA is TGTGCCAGCAGCTTGGGAGTAAACTCCGACAATGAGCAGTTCTTC.

This clonotype was detected ten times or more. The rearrangement uses TRBV7-3 and TRBJ2-3, with a weak D call TRBD1 (6 bases). V was cut by 5 bases and J by 6 bases, with 15 bases left in between. The germline V gene encodes CDR1 SGHTA and CDR2 FQGTGA. This CDR3 spans 14 amino acids. CDR3 sequence: CASSPLDSRDTQYF. DNA for the CDR3: TGTGCCAGCAGCCCCTTGGACAGTCGGGATACGCAGTATTTT.